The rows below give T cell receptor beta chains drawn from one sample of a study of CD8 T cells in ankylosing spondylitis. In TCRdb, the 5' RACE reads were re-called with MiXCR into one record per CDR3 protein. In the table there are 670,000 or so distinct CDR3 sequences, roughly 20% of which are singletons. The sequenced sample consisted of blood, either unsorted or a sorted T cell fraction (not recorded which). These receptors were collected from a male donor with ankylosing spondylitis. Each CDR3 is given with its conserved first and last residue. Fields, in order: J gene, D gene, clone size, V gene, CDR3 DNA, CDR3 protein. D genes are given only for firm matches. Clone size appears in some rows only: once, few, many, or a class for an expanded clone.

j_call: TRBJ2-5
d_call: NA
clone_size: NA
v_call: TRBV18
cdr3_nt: TGTGCCAGCTCACCGGCGAACAGGGTCGGAGAGACCCAGTACTTC
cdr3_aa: CASSPANRVGETQYF

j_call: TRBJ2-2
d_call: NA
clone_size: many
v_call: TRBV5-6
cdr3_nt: TGTGCCAGCAGCTCCCTAGGATTCGACACCGGGGAGCTGTTTTTT
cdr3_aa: CASSSLGFDTGELFF

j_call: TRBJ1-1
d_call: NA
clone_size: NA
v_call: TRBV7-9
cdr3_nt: TGTGCCAGCAGCCCCCGGACAGCCTCGAACACTGAAGCTTTCTTT
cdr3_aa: CASSPRTASNTEAFF

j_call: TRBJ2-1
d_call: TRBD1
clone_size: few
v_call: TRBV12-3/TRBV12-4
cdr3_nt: TGTGCCAGCAACTCCCTGGGCAGGGGGCCTTACAATGAGCAGTTCTTC
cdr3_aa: CASNSLGRGPYNEQFF

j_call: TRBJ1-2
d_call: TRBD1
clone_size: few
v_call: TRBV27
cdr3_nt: TGTGCCAGCAGTGCCCGGGACAGGGGGTTCCATCCTGATGGCTACACCTTC
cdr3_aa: CASSARDRGFHPDGYTF

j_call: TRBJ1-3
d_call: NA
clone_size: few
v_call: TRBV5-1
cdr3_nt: TGCGCCAGCAGCTTGGACAGGCCGACCTCTGGAAACACCATATATTTT
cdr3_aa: CASSLDRPTSGNTIYF

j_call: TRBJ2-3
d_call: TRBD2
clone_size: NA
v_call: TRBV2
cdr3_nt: TGTGCCAGCAGTGATTGGGTGACTAGCGGGAGGAATACGCAGTATTTT
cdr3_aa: CASSDWVTSGRNTQYF

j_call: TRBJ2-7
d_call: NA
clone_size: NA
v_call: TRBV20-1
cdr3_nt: TGCAGTGCTAGAGTCCTAGGGGGTGACAGGCCGGGGCTGTACTTC
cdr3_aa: CSARVLGGDRPGLYF

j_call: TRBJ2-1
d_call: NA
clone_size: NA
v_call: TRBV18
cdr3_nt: TGTGCCAGCTCACCACAGGGGGGGGCCCAGGGAGAGCAGTTCTTC
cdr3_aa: CASSPQGGAQGEQFF

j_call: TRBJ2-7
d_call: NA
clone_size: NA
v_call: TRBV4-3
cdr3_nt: TGCGCCAGCAGCCAAGCCTTAGCGGACTACGAGCAGTACTTC
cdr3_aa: CASSQALADYEQYF

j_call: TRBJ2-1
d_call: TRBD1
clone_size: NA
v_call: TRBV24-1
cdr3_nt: TGTGCCACCAGTGATTCAGACAGGGGCCCTGATGTTGAGCAGTTCTTC
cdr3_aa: CATSDSDRGPDVEQFF

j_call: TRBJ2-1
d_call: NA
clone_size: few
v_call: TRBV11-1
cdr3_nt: TGTGCCAGCACCGAGGGGGACGGGTACTACAATGAGCAGTTCTTC
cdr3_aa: CASTEGDGYYNEQFF

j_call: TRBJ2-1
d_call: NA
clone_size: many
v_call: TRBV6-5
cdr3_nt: TGTGCCAGCAGTTACGACGGGAGCTCCTACAATGAGCAGTTCTTC
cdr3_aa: CASSYDGSSYNEQFF

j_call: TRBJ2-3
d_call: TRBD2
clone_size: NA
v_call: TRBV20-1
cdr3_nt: TGCAGTGCTATCCGCCGGGATGTTAGCGGGATAGCCGCAGATACGCAGTATTTT
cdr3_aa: CSAIRRDVSGIAADTQYF

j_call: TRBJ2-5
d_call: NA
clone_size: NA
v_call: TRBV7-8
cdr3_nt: TGTGCCACCCACACCGTAGGGTTAGAGACCCAGTACTTC
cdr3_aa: CATHTVGLETQYF

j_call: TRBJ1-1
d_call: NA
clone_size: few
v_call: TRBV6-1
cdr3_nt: TGTGCCAGCAGTCGAGGTCGTAGGGGGGGGGAAGCTTTCTTT
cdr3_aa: CASSRGRRGGEAFF

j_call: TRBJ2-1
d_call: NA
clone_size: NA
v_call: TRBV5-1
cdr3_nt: TGCGCCAGCAGAGCCGGGGGACAGCTGTACAATGAGCAGTTCTTC
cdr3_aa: CASRAGGQLYNEQFF

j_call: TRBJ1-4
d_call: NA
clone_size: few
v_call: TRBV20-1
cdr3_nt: TGCAGTGTGGTCTCCCGGGGGTCGGGTGAAAAACTGTTTTTT
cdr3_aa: CSVVSRGSGEKLFF

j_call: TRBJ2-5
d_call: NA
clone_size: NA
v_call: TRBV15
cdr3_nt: TGTGCCACCAGCAGAGGGTTTAGCAAAGAGACCCAGTACTTC
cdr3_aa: CATSRGFSKETQYF

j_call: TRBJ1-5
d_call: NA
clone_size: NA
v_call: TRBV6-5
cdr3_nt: TGTGCCAGCAGTATACAGGAGGATCAGCCCCAGCATTTT
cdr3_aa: CASSIQEDQPQHF

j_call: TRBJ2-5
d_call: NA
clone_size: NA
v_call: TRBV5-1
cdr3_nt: TGCGCCAGCCAGTCCGGAGAGACCCAGTACTTC
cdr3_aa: CASQSGETQYF

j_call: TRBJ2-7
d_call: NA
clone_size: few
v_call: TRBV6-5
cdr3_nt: TGTGCCAGCAGGTCGACAGCCAACGAGCAGTACTTC
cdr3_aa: CASRSTANEQYF